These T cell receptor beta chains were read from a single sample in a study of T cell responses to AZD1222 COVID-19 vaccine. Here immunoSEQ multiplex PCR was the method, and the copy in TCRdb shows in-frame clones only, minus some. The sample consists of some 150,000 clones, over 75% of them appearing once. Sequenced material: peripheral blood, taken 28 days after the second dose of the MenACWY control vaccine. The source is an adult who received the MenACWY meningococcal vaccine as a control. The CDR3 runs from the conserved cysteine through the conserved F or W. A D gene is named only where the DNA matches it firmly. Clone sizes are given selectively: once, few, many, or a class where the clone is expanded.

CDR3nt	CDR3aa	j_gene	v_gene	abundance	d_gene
TGTGCCAGCCGAGGGGCAGTTTTACGAAAACTGTTTTTT	CASRGAVLRKLFF	TRBJ1-4	TRBV6-5	-	-
TGTGCCAGCAGCGACAGGGCCTACGAGCAGTACTTC	CASSDRAYEQYF	TRBJ2-7	TRBV6-6	few	TRBD1
TGTGCCAGCAGCTTAAAGGCAGGGGCAGATACGCAGTATTTT	CASSLKAGADTQYF	TRBJ2-3	TRBV11-2	-	-
TGTGCCAGCAGCTCGGGGAACAATCAGCCCCAGCATTTT	CASSSGNNQPQHF	TRBJ1-5	TRBV11-3	few	-
TGTGCCAGCAGCTTGGGCCTCGTGGATACGCAGTATTTT	CASSLGLVDTQYF	TRBJ2-3	TRBV5-5	-	-
TGTGCCAGCAGTTACGAACTAGCTAGTAGCACAGATACGCAGTATTTT	CASSYELASSTDTQYF	TRBJ2-3	TRBV28	-	-
TGTGCCAGCAGTTTAACCAACCATGAGCAGTTCTTC	CASSLTNHEQFF	TRBJ2-1	TRBV27	-	-
TGTGCCAGCAGCTCGGGACTAGCGAAAGATACGCAGTATTTT	CASSSGLAKDTQYF	TRBJ2-3	TRBV7-2	-	TRBD2
TGTGCCAGCAGCTCTGGGAGGATTGGGCGGAGAGTCAATCAGCCCCAGCATTTT	CASSSGRIGRRVNQPQHF	TRBJ1-5	TRBV11-2	-	-
TGTGCCACCAGTGACTCCCTAGCGGGGTACACAGATACGCAGTATTTT	CATSDSLAGYTDTQYF	TRBJ2-3	TRBV24-1	-	TRBD2
TGTGCCAGCAGCCCGCGAGGACAGGCCTACACCTTC	CASSPRGQAYTF	TRBJ1-2	TRBV5-4	-	TRBD1
TGTGCCAGCAGTTTACGAGACAGGGCAACTGAAGCTTTCTTT	CASSLRDRATEAFF	TRBJ1-1	TRBV28	-	TRBD1
TGTGCCACGGCCGGGGACCCCCACGAGCAGTACTTC	CATAGDPHEQYF	TRBJ2-7	TRBV15	-	-
TGTGCCAGCAGTTTAGGTGTCGGGATTTCCTCCCTCCACTTT	CASSLGVGISSLHF	TRBJ1-6	TRBV27	-	-
TGTGCCAGCAGTTCCTCCGGGACAGGCGGTCGGAATGAGCAGTTCTTC	CASSSSGTGGRNEQFF	TRBJ2-1	TRBV28	-	TRBD1
TGCGCCAGCAGCCAACAGGGAACTGAAGCTTTCTTT	CASSQQGTEAFF	TRBJ1-1	TRBV4-1	-	-
TGTGCCAGTAGTCTCGGACCAAGGGTAAGCAATCAGCCCCAGCATTTT	CASSLGPRVSNQPQHF	TRBJ1-5	TRBV19	-	-
TGTGCCAGCAGCCCCGGTCGGAACACTGAAGCTTTCTTT	CASSPGRNTEAFF	TRBJ1-1	TRBV11-1	once	-
TGTGCCACCAGCAGCGGACTGGGAGGTGAAAAACTGTTTTTT	CATSSGLGGEKLFF	TRBJ1-4	TRBV15	-	-